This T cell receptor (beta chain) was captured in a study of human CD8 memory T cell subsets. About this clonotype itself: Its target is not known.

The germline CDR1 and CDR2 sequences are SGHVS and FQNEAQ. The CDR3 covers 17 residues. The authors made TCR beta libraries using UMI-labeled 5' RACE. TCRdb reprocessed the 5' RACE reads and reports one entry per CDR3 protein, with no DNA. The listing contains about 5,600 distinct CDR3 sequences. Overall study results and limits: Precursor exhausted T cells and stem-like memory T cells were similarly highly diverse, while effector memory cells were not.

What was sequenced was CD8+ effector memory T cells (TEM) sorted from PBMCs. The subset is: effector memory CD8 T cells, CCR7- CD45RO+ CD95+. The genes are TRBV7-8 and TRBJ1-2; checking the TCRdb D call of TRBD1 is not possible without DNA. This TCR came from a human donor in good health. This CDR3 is CASSFSHGARKFEGYTF.